This T cell receptor (beta chain) was identified in a study of T cells in localized non-small cell lung cancer. As concerns this clone: What it recognizes is unknown.

Findings of the study overall: Across samples, adjacent lung featured a median roughly 60 of the top 100 tumor clones. Only one tumor region was sequenced, so heterogeneity remains possible.

The data were produced by immunoSEQ multiplex PCR, yet TCRdb's version contains in-frame clones alone and is incomplete. Of roughly 4,000 clones in the sample, 25% to 30% are singletons; the top ten hold around 12%. The CDR3 spans 16 residues. The V and J ends lost 4 bases and 0 bases, in that order; junction bases with no gene match: 5. The germline V gene encodes CDR1 LNHNV and CDR2 YYDKDF (reference sequence). V gene TRBV15 combines with J gene TRBJ2-3, with 9 bases lining up with TRBD2. This clonotype was obtained from a man aged 40-75 years with stage II lung adenocarcinoma. This specimen consisted of lung tumor tissue, obtained before any cancer treatment. The DNA of the CDR3 is TGTGCCACCAGCATAGGGACTAGCAGAAGCACAGATACGCAGTATTTT. It yields the protein CATSIGTSRSTDTQYF.